The 31 T cell receptor beta chains below come from one sample, sequenced in a study of T cell clonality in common variable immunodeficiency. TCRdb's table, derived via immunoSEQ multiplex PCR, lists solely in-frame clones and lacks some. The data show 40,000 to 45,000 clones, none appearing only once, with about 10% held by the ten largest. The sample was peripheral blood mononuclear cells. Receptor source: a person aged 18-70 years in good health.

This clone was observed many times. The read stops 3 residues short of the end of the CDR3; the missing end is completed from the germline J gene. The chain couples TRBV13 to TRBJ1-4, with 7 nucleotides matching TRBD1. The CDR3 is made up of 14 amino acids. Germline assignment: CDR1 PRHDT and CDR2 FYEKMQ (reference sequence). The ends lost 2 bases at V and 8 bases at J; junction bases unmatched: 5. The sequenced CDR3 bases are TGTGCCAGCAGCTTAAGGGGAGGGGGCGAAAAA. Residues: CASSLRGGGEK. The full CDR3 reads CASSLRGGGEKLFF.

Many counts were recorded for this clone. The sequence runs out 3 residues before the end of the CDR3; the remainder is reconstructed from the germline J gene. The chain employs TRBV2 and TRBJ1-2, with 9 bases that match TRBD1. The CDR3 sequence is 17 residues long. Trimming removed 4 bases from V and 2 bases from J; junction bases left unmatched: 11. Looked up from germline, CDR1 is SNHLY and CDR2 is FYNNEI. The CDR3 reads CASSAPGQGTLNYGYTF. The covered CDR3 bases are TGTGCCAGCAGTGCACCGGGACAGGGAACCCTAAACTATGGC.

There are many counts of this clone. The read ends 3 residues shy of where the CDR3 ends; the end is completed using the germline J gene. V and J are TRBV14 and TRBJ2-7; D is perhaps TRBD1 (5 bases). CDR1 SGHDN and CDR2 FVKESK come from the germline V gene. Trimming cost V 4 bases and J 0 bases, with 16 bases left between them. The CDR3 sequence is 16 residues long. The DNA read from the CDR3 is TGTGCCAGCAGCCTCCAGGGTGGTCTTAGCTCCTACGAG. Its translation: CASSLQGGLSSYE. The full-length CDR3 reads as CASSLQGGLSSYEQYF.

This clone was detected many times. The sequenced fragment ends 3 residues before the CDR3 boundary, so the rest is inferred from the germline J gene. The J gene is TRBJ1-6, the V gene TRBV7-3; D not certain. V shed 5 bases and J shed 7 bases, with 15 bases lying between them. The CDR3 is 15 amino acids. CDR1 and CDR2 from the germline V gene are SGHTA and FQGTGA. The CDR3 DNA, read in part, is TGTGCCAGCAGCCCCGCCCCCGGCGGGAATTCACCC. Its protein product is CASSPAPGGNSP. The whole CDR3 protein is CASSPAPGGNSPLHF.

This clone occurred many times. The read halts 3 residues ahead of the CDR3 end, with the missing end drawn from the germline J gene. The chain has TRBV7-9 and TRBJ1-4, with 9 bases that match TRBD1. The CDR3 contains 14 residues. Germline V gives CDR1 SEHNR, CDR2 FQNEAQ (reference sequence). After removal of 5 bases from V and 8 bases from J, the junction contained 6 bases not matched to a gene. The CDR3 DNA, read in part, is TGTGCCAGCAGCGTACAGGGGGCTTGGGAAAAA. This encodes CASSVQGAWEK. The whole CDR3 reads CASSVQGAWEKLFF.

This clone was detected many times. The read halts 3 residues ahead of the CDR3 end, with the missing end drawn from the germline J gene. The rearrangement uses TRBV5-1 and TRBJ2-5; the match to TRBD2 covers 10 bases. The CDR3 has 14 residues. CDR1 SGHRS and CDR2 YFSETQ come from the germline V gene. Trimming cost V 7 bases and J 3 bases; bases outside gene matches: 6. The CDR3 DNA, read in part, is TGCGCCAGCGGTACTAGCGGGGTGAAAGAGACC. Translated, it gives CASGTSGVKET. The whole CDR3 protein is CASGTSGVKETQYF.

This clone appeared many times. The part of the CDR3 DNA that was read is TGCGCCAGCAGAGATAGCGGGAGCGACTACGGAGAGACC. Amino acids: CASRDSGSDYGET. The full CDR3 protein reads CASRDSGSDYGETQYF. The rearrangement uses TRBV4-1 and TRBJ2-5, with TRBD2 identical over 9 bases. The sequenced fragment ends 3 residues before the CDR3 boundary, so the rest is inferred from the germline J gene. CDR1 and CDR2 from the germline V gene are MGHRA and YSYEKL. With V trimmed by 6 bases and J by 4 bases, 12 bases remained unmatched. This CDR3 contains 16 residues.

This clone was recorded at least ten times. The missing CDR3 end, 3 residues past where the read stops, is filled in from the germline J gene. The V and J genes are TRBV29-1 and TRBJ1-1; TRBD1 aligns across 8 bases. Germline CDR1 is SQVTM and CDR2 is ANQGSEA. Germline trimming cut 5 bases from V and 4 bases from J; bases unmatched to any gene: 6. The CDR3 has 13 residues. CDR3 DNA, as far as it was read: TGCAGCGTTTTGGGACAGGAAGGCACTGAA. Translated: CSVLGQEGTE. The whole CDR3 sequence is CSVLGQEGTEAFF. Together with reference TRBV29-1 and TRBJ1-1, the CDR3 gives the full variable domain: SAVISQKPSRDICQRGTSLTIQCQVDSQVTMMFWYRQQPGQSLTLIATANQGSEATYESGFVIDKFPISRPNLTFSTLTVSNMSPEDSSIYLCSVLGQEGTEAFFGQGTRLTVV.

This clone was counted at least ten times. The DNA ends 3 residues before the CDR3 does, and the rest of the CDR3 is filled in from the germline J gene. The chain uses TRBV18 and TRBJ2-7, with D possibly being TRBD1 or TRBD2 (5 bases each). The CDR3 sequence is 15 residues long. The V end lost 3 bases, the J end lost 0 bases, and 12 bases lay between the germline ends. Germline V gene data show CDR1 as KGHSH and CDR2 as LQKENI. The CDR3 is CASSPGEGSSYEQYF. The CDR3 bases that were read are TGTGCCAGCTCACCTGGCGAGGGGAGCTCCTACGAG.

This clone was seen at least ten times. Read data end 3 residues before the CDR3 end; the end is taken from the germline J gene. This rearrangement joins TRBV7-2 to TRBJ1-4, with D uncertain. The germline gives CDR1 SGHTA, CDR2 FQGNSA. The V and J ends lost 4 bases and 8 bases respectively, with 11 bases between them. This CDR3 is 13 amino acids long. Incomplete CDR3 DNA: TGTGCCAGCAGCTACAGCCAGGCCGAAAAA. It codes for CASSYSQAEK. The entire CDR3 protein reads CASSYSQAEKLFF.

This clone showed up many times. The CDR3 DNA, read in part, is TGTGCCAGCTCCACCGGGACAGGGAACACCGGGGAG. This gives the protein CASSTGTGNTGE. The CDR3, in full, reads CASSTGTGNTGELFF. This chain uses TRBV18 with TRBJ2-2, with TRBD1 matching over 8 bases. Sequencing ends 3 residues short of the CDR3 end; the germline J gene provides the rest. CDR1 KGHSH and CDR2 LQKENI come from the germline V gene. The V and J ends lost 6 bases and 1 base, in that order; junction bases with no gene match: 4. The CDR3 runs 15 residues.

This clone occurred many times. The DNA read from the CDR3 is TGTGCCAGCAGCTTAGCAACCTACGAG. This sequence encodes CASSLATYE. The full-length CDR3 reads as CASSLATYEQYF. V usage is TRBV13 and J usage is TRBJ2-7; unclear D gene. The read ends 3 residues before the CDR3 terminus; that terminus is restored from the germline J gene. V lost 1 base, J lost 2 bases, and 3 bases lay in between. CDR1 PRHDT and CDR2 FYEKMQ come from the germline V gene (reference sequence). This CDR3 spans 12 amino acids.

This clone was observed many times. The observed sequence ends 3 residues before the CDR3 terminus, with the missing tail filled in from the germline J gene. V and J are TRBV7-2 and TRBJ1-4, with 7 bases lining up with TRBD1. V lost 4 bases and J lost 0; bases outside the gene matches: 2. The CDR3 sequence is 15 residues long. The germline gives CDR1 SGHTA, CDR2 FQGNSA. CDR3: CASSWDSATNEKLFF. The CDR3 bases that were read are TGTGCCAGCAGCTGGGACAGCGCAACTAATGAAAAA. Using reference TRBV7-2 and TRBJ1-4 for the parts outside the CDR3, the full variable domain is GAGVSQSPSNKVTEKGKDVELRCDPISGHTALYWYRQSLGQGLEFLIYFQGNSAPDKSGLPSDRFSAERTGGSVSTLTIQRTQQEDSAVYLCASSWDSATNEKLFFGSGTQLSVL.

This clone was found many times. From the germline J gene comes the end of the CDR3, since the read stops 3 residues before it. The rearrangement links TRBV4-2 to TRBJ2-2; no clear D. Trimming removed 0 bases from V and 4 bases from J, with 15 bases in between. The CDR3 covers 17 residues. The germline gives CDR1 LGHNA, CDR2 YNFKEQ. The CDR3 protein is CASSQEFYRSVTGELFF. CDR3 bases read: TGTGCCAGCAGCCAAGAATTTTACCGTAGTGTCACCGGGGAG.

This clone was picked up many times. The read halts 3 residues ahead of the CDR3 end, with the missing end drawn from the germline J gene. This sequence joins TRBV23-1 and TRBJ1-5, with D perhaps TRBD1 (6 bases). TRBV23-1 is identified as an open reading frame with a role that is uncertain. The CDR3 runs 16 residues. V was pared by 4 bases and J by 3 bases, with 16 bases between. CDR3 DNA (partial): TGCGCCAGCAGTCGATCAAGGACAGAGGACAATCAGCCC. Amino acids: CASSRSRTEDNQP. The CDR3 as a whole reads CASSRSRTEDNQPQHF.

This clone was counted ten times or more. The read is 3 residues too short to cover the CDR3 end, so that end is filled in from the germline J gene. The rearrangement joins TRBV20-1 to TRBJ2-1, with 7 bases identical to TRBD2. The CDR3 spans 15 residues. J was trimmed by 5 bases and V by 0 bases; bases with no gene match: 7. Germline CDR1 and CDR2: DFQATT and SNEGSKA (reference sequence). CDR3 protein: CSARDLGGGDNEQFF. Incomplete CDR3 DNA: TGCAGTGCTAGAGATCTTGGTGGGGGGGACAATGAG.

This clone was recorded at least ten times. The CDR3 end lies 3 residues beyond the end of the read and is filled in from the germline J gene. The chain combines TRBV5-4 with TRBJ1-2, with 8 positions matching TRBD1. The CDR3 length is 15 residues. Trimming at V came to 0 bases and at J to 7 bases, leaving 8 bases not matched to a gene. CDR1 is SGHNT, CDR2 YYREEE, per germline (reference sequence). CDR3 sequence reads: CASSLEPGGAGGYTF. The CDR3 bases that were read are TGTGCCAGCAGCTTGGAACCAGGGGGCGCGGGTGGC.

This clone appeared many times. The sequenced fragment ends 3 residues before the CDR3 boundary, so the rest is inferred from the germline J gene. The chain has TRBV2 and TRBJ1-6; no reliable D call. Per the germline V gene, CDR1 is SNHLY and CDR2 is FYNNEI. The CDR3 is 15 residues long. V was shortened by 3 bases and J by 0 bases, with 6 bases between the two germline ends. The sequenced CDR3 bases are TGTGCCAGCAGTGAGCGGAGCTCCTATAATTCACCC. It yields the protein CASSERSSYNSP. The full-length CDR3 reads as CASSERSSYNSPLHF.

This clone was counted many times. Read sequence stops 3 residues before the CDR3 end, and the germline J gene provides the missing end. The chain uses TRBV19 and TRBJ1-5; 7 bases match TRBD1. This CDR3 is built from 15 residues. Looked up from germline, CDR1 is LNHDA and CDR2 is SQIVND (reference sequence). V lost 7 bases and J lost 2; bases outside the gene matches: 8. The CDR3 DNA, read in part, is TGTGCCAGTAAGGAGGGGGCAGGGGGCAATCAGCCC. This encodes CASKEGAGGNQP. The complete CDR3 protein is CASKEGAGGNQPQHF.

This clone was seen repeatedly, ten times or more. The read stops 3 residues short of the end of the CDR3; the missing end is completed from the germline J gene. The chain joins TRBV20-1 to TRBJ2-7; TRBD2 matches at 9 bases. V was pared by 6 bases and J by 4 bases, with 7 bases of the junction left unmatched. The CDR3 totals 13 residues. The germline CDR1 and CDR2 sequences are DFQATT and SNEGSKA (reference sequence). The covered CDR3 bases are TGCAGTGCCGTCGAGCTAGCGGGATACGAG. Its protein is CSAVELAGYE. The full-length CDR3 reads as CSAVELAGYEQYF.

CDR3 DNA (partial): TGCGCCAGCAGACTAGCGGGAGCTCCGTATGAG. Protein: CASRLAGAPYE. The full CDR3 is CASRLAGAPYEQFF. This chain connects TRBV10-2 to TRBJ2-1; 11 bases map to TRBD2. The sequence runs out 3 residues before the end of the CDR3; the remainder is reconstructed from the germline J gene. Germline V gene data show CDR1 as WSHSY and CDR2 as SAAADI. The J segment lost 8 bases and the V segment lost 6 bases, leaving 6 bases of the junction unmatched. CDR3 length equals 14 residues.

This clone was seen ten or more times. The sequence runs out 3 residues before the end of the CDR3; the remainder is reconstructed from the germline J gene. V gene TRBV7-3 combines with J gene TRBJ2-3; 11 bases map to TRBD2. With V trimmed by 2 bases and J by 4 bases, 5 bases remained unmatched. The CDR3 loop spans 16 amino acids. Germline-derived CDR1 and CDR2 are SGHTA and FQGTGA. The CDR3 sequence: CASSLGLAGGPDTQYF. The part of the CDR3 DNA that was read is TGTGCCAGCAGCTTAGGCCTAGCGGGGGGCCCAGATACG.

This clone was counted ten times or more. The observed sequence ends 3 residues before the CDR3 terminus, with the missing tail filled in from the germline J gene. V and J are TRBV28 and TRBJ2-5; 10 bases are a match to TRBD2. V lost 5 bases and J lost 1; bases outside the gene matches: 10. Germline V gene sequence: CDR1 MDHEN, CDR2 SYDVKM. The CDR3 is 17 residues long. This CDR3 reads CASSDPDRTSGQETQYF. Partial CDR3 DNA: TGTGCCAGCAGTGACCCTGATCGGACTAGCGGCCAAGAGACC.

The table lists this clone with many counts. The CDR3 end lies 3 residues beyond the end of the read and is filled in from the germline J gene. V usage is TRBV28 and J usage is TRBJ1-1, with a tentative D call TRBD1 (6 bases). V was shortened by 7 bases and J by 6 bases, with 9 bases between the two germline ends. The CDR3 consists of 11 residues. CDR1 and CDR2 from the germline V gene are MDHEN and SYDVKM. CDR3 bases read: TGTGCCAGCACACGACAGGCTGAA. Protein: CASTRQAE. The whole CDR3 protein reads CASTRQAEAFF.

This clone was recorded at least ten times. The read terminates 3 residues ahead of where the CDR3 ends, so the germline J gene completes it. This sequence joins TRBV6-4 and TRBJ2-3; 10 nucleotides agree with TRBD2. The germline gives CDR1 MRHNA, CDR2 SNTAGT. The CDR3 consists of 16 residues. Germline trimming cut 0 bases from V and 0 bases from J; bases unmatched to any gene: 0. CDR3 bases read: TGTGCCAGCAGTGACTCTAGCGGGGGGAGCACAGATACG. This encodes CASSDSSGGSTDT. The whole CDR3 protein is CASSDSSGGSTDTQYF.

This clone came up many times. The sequenced fragment ends 3 residues before the CDR3 boundary, so the rest is inferred from the germline J gene. This sequence joins TRBV20-1 and TRBJ1-1, with D perhaps TRBD1 (6 bases). The CDR3 runs to 13 residues. Germline-derived CDR1 and CDR2 are DFQATT and SNEGSKA (reference sequence). V dropped 5 bases and J dropped 5 bases, with 15 bases sitting between them. The CDR3 sequence: CSADRQQGTEAFF. CDR3 DNA, as far as it was read: TGCAGTGCTGACCGACAACAGGGAACTGAA.

This clone appeared many times. Coverage ceases 3 residues before the CDR3 finishes, and the germline J gene fills in the end. The V and J genes are TRBV5-4 and TRBJ1-3, with 9 nucleotides matching TRBD1. The J segment lost 4 bases and the V segment lost 5 bases, leaving 4 bases of the junction unmatched. The V gene's germline CDR1 is SGHNT and CDR2 YYREEE (reference sequence). The CDR3 runs 14 residues. Incomplete CDR3 DNA: TGTGCCAGCAGTTCTGGGACAGGGGGAAACACC. Translated, it gives CASSSGTGGNT. The full CDR3 is CASSSGTGGNTIYF.

This clone was counted ten times or more. The sequence runs out 3 residues before the end of the CDR3; the remainder is reconstructed from the germline J gene. The chain combines TRBV6-2 or TRBV6-3 with TRBJ2-1, with D maybe TRBD2 (6 bases). Germline V lookup: CDR1 MNHEY, CDR2 SVGEGT. The CDR3 runs 17 residues. Trimming cost V 6 bases and J 4 bases, with 22 bases left between them. CDR3 residues: CASRLRTGGPPYNEQFF. Incomplete CDR3 DNA: TGTGCCAGCAGATTAAGGACCGGGGGACCCCCTTACAATGAG.

This clone was picked up a small number of times. CDR3 loop: CASHREMNTEAFF. The part of the CDR3 DNA that was read is TGTGCCAGCCACAGGGAGATGAACACTGAA. V and J are TRBV7-2 and TRBJ1-1; D might be TRBD1 (6 bases). The CDR3 end is not reached by the read, which stops 3 residues before it; the germline J gene fills it in. Trimming shortened V by 8 bases and J by 0 bases, and 10 bases separated the two germline ends. The CDR3 is 13 residues long. Germline V lookup: CDR1 SGHTA, CDR2 FQGNSA.

This clone has ten or more counts. The CDR3 end falls 3 residues outside the read, so it is completed with the germline J gene. The V call is TRBV19, the J call TRBJ2-3; D possibly corresponds to TRBD2 (7 bases). Trimming took off 5 bases at V and 5 bases at J, with 17 bases between the two ends. This CDR3 has 15 residues. Germline V CDR1 and CDR2: LNHDA, SQIVND (reference sequence). The CDR3 sequence is CASSQIGGAKDTQYF. The part of the CDR3 DNA that was read is TGTGCCAGTAGTCAGATTGGGGGGGCAAAAGATACG.

This clone was detected many times. The read terminates 3 residues before the CDR3 end, so the remaining end is supplied by the germline J gene. The V call is TRBV7-9, the J call TRBJ2-1; the match to TRBD1 covers 9 bases. In germline, CDR1 is SEHNR, CDR2 FQNEAQ (reference sequence). The CDR3 covers 15 residues. J was trimmed by 8 bases and V by 1 base; bases with no gene match: 6. This CDR3 is CASSLVQGAMDEQFF. Incomplete CDR3 DNA: TGTGCCAGCAGCTTAGTACAGGGGGCTATGGATGAG. The complete variable domain, with remaining parts taken from reference TRBV7-9 and TRBJ2-1, reads DTGVSQNPRHKITKRGQNVTFRCDPISEHNRLYWYRQTLGQGPEFLTYFQNEAQLEKSRLLSDRFSAERPKGSFSTLEIQRTEQGDSAMYLCASSLVQGAMDEQFFGPGTRLTVL.